What follows are 31 T cell receptor beta chains derived from one specimen sequenced in a study of blood T cell repertoires in COVID-19. The method was immunoSEQ multiplex PCR; TCRdb's version includes in-frame clones alone and lacks a portion of them. The table has hundreds of thousands of clones, 65% to 90% seen once; the top ten hold less than 20%. Sequenced material: PBMCs or T cells enriched from blood (not recorded which). Receptors were obtained from a man aged 18 to 35 who had recovered from COVID-19.

The rearrangement links TRBV28 to TRBJ1-6, with D possibly matching TRBD1 (5 bases). The CDR3 is 15 residues long. Germline CDR1 reads MDHEN; CDR2 reads SYDVKM. Trimming took off 2 bases at V and 6 bases at J, with 11 bases between the two ends. For the CDR3, the DNA is TGTGCCAGCAGTTTAGCTGACAGTTCTAATTCACCCCTCCACTTT. Translation gives CASSLADSSNSPLHF.

The gene calls are TRBV7-9 and TRBJ1-1; D possibly corresponds to TRBD1 (5 bases). The germline CDR1 and CDR2 sequences are SEHNR and FQNEAQ (reference sequence). V was pared by 5 bases and J by 5 bases, with 12 bases between. The CDR3 is 13 residues long. Written as DNA, the CDR3 is TGTGCCAGCAGCAATGGGGGGGAGACTGAAGCTTTCTTT. Translated: CASSNGGETEAFF.

V is TRBV24-1 and J is TRBJ2-1; D might be TRBD2 (5 bases). The germline V gene encodes CDR1 KGHDR and CDR2 SFDVKD. The CDR3 is 14 amino acids. V gave up 4 bases and J gave up 6 bases, with 12 bases separating them. CDR3 nucleotides: TGTGCCACCAGTGACTTTTCCGGAGGCAATGAGCAGTTCTTC. This encodes CATSDFSGGNEQFF.

V and J are TRBV28 and TRBJ2-4, with 9 bases matching TRBD1. CDR3 size: 15 residues. CDR1 is MDHEN and CDR2 is SYDVKM in the germline V gene. J was trimmed by 8 bases and V by 6 bases; bases with no gene match: 11. The CDR3 DNA reads as TGTGCCAGCAGACCCGGGACAGGGAGTCGAGACATTCAGTACTTC. This codes for CASRPGTGSRDIQYF.

V usage is TRBV30 and J usage is TRBJ2-3; TRBD2 is a possible D gene (5 bases). Germline-derived CDR1 and CDR2 are GTSNPN and SVGIG (reference sequence). The CDR3 is 15 amino acids. Trimming shortened V by 3 bases and J by 0 bases, and 13 bases separated the two germline ends. This CDR3 is CAWSERQASTDTQYF. For the CDR3, the DNA is TGTGCCTGGAGCGAGCGGCAGGCTAGCACAGATACGCAGTATTTT.

The chain recombines TRBV5-1 with TRBJ1-6; D not certain. The V end was cut by 1 base, the J end by 11 bases, with 10 bases between. Germline values: CDR1 SGHRS, CDR2 YFSETQ. The CDR3 runs 13 residues. The CDR3 nucleotides are TGCGCCAGCAGCTTGAACTCCCTCGCACCCCTCCACTTT. It translates to CASSLNSLAPLHF.

This chain connects TRBV30 to TRBJ2-2, with 7 positions matching TRBD1. With V trimmed by 1 base and J by 1 base, 3 bases remained unmatched. Germline CDR1 reads GTSNPN; CDR2 reads SVGIG (reference sequence). The CDR3 spans 15 residues. CDR3 amino acids: CAWSAWTGNTGELFF. In nucleotides, the CDR3 is TGTGCCTGGAGTGCATGGACAGGGAACACCGGGGAGCTGTTTTTT.

The chain uses TRBV11-2 and TRBJ1-3, with no clear D. Germline-derived CDR1 and CDR2 are SGHAT and FQNNGV. CDR3 length equals 15 residues. V was trimmed by 1 base and J by 0 bases, leaving 7 bases between them. The CDR3 reads CASSLGRSSGNTIYF. The DNA of the CDR3 is TGTGCCAGCAGCTTAGGTCGGAGCTCTGGAAACACCATATATTTT.

This clone was seen only a few times. The chain employs TRBV4-1 and TRBJ2-1; TRBD2 aligns across 7 bases. The CDR3 loop spans 19 amino acids. Germline assignment: CDR1 MGHRA and CDR2 YSYEKL. Trimming at V came to 1 base and at J to 0 bases, leaving 12 bases not matched to a gene. The CDR3 coding sequence is TGCGCCAGCAGCCAAGTTAGGGCGTCGGGCGGGAGCTCCTACAATGAGCAGTTCTTC. It codes for CASSQVRASGGSSYNEQFF.

The CDR3 sequence: CASSFRFTGELFF. The DNA for the CDR3 is TGCGCCAGCAGCTTCAGGTTCACCGGGGAGCTGTTTTTT. The chain couples TRBV5-1 to TRBJ2-2, with D hard to call. Trimming removed 2 bases from V and 4 bases from J, with 6 bases in between. Germline V gives CDR1 SGHRS, CDR2 YFSETQ. The CDR3 totals 13 residues.

V gene TRBV7-9 combines with J gene TRBJ1-4, with TRBD1 identical over 7 bases. CDR3 length: 18 residues. Germline CDR1 SEHNR, CDR2 FQNEAQ (reference sequence). The J segment lost 0 bases and the V segment lost 6 bases, leaving 13 bases of the junction unmatched. The CDR3 bases are TGTGCCAGCAGGGGCCGGGACAGCAAAAATCCAACTAATGAAAAACTGTTTTTT. Translated, it gives CASRGRDSKNPTNEKLFF.

The CDR3 loop reads CASSPTNDNEKLFF. The DNA for the CDR3 is TGTGCCAGCAGCCCGACAAACGATAATGAAAAACTGTTTTTT. The V and J genes are TRBV7-2 and TRBJ1-4; D remains unclear. The CDR3 totals 14 residues. The germline V gene encodes CDR1 SGHTA and CDR2 FQGNSA. Trimming pared 5 bases from V and 4 bases from J, leaving 11 bases between.

The chain employs TRBV2 and TRBJ2-2; 10 nucleotides align to TRBD1. The germline V gene has CDR1 SNHLY and CDR2 FYNNEI. J lost 5 bases, V lost 10 bases, and 7 bases had no gene match. The CDR3 runs to 14 residues. CDR3 sequence: CATIRTGGTGELFF. The CDR3 DNA reads TGTGCCACTATCCGGACAGGGGGGACCGGGGAGCTGTTTTTT.

In the case of this clone: At one end, the junction sequence differs from germline, possibly due to a read error. The rearrangement uses TRBV7-7 and TRBJ2-5, with D tentatively TRBD1 (7 bases). This CDR3 has 14 amino acids. The germline CDR1 and CDR2 sequences are SSHAT and FNYEAQ (reference sequence). In DNA, the CDR3 is TGTGCTAGCAGCTTTTCAGGGGGGTCGGAGACCCAGTACTTC. Amino acids: CASSFSGGSETQYF.

The chain carries TRBV28 and TRBJ1-6, with D perhaps TRBD1 (5 bases). V dropped 3 bases and J dropped 9 bases, with 12 bases sitting between them. CDR1 and CDR2 from the germline V gene are MDHEN and SYDVKM. This CDR3 has 14 amino acids. CDR3 sequence reads: CASSFGHLTSPLHF. The CDR3 DNA sequence: TGTGCCAGCAGTTTTGGACACCTGACTTCACCCCTCCACTTT.

The chain couples TRBV10-3 to TRBJ1-1, with D tentatively TRBD1 (5 bases). V was cut by 7 bases and J by 1 base, with 13 bases left in between. The CDR3 sequence is 14 residues long. Germline lookup yields CDR1 ENHRY and CDR2 SYGVKD. The CDR3: CAIKGMRTNTEAFF. CDR3 in DNA: TGTGCCATCAAGGGGATGAGGACGAACACTGAAGCTTTCTTT.

V and J are TRBV3-1 (or the pseudogene TRBV3-2) and TRBJ1-5; D perhaps matches TRBD1 (6 bases). From germline, CDR1 is LGHDT and CDR2 YNNKEL (reference sequence). The CDR3 loop spans 15 amino acids. The ends were cut back, 3 bases at V and 3 bases at J, with 12 bases in the middle. The CDR3 is CASSHSPGANQPQHF. The CDR3 coding sequence is TGTGCCAGCAGCCATTCGCCAGGGGCCAATCAGCCCCAGCATTTT.

This rearrangement joins TRBV7-9 to TRBJ1-2, with 7 bases identical to TRBD1. V trimming: 4 bases; J trimming: 6 bases; junction bases outside the gene matches: 2. CDR3 size: 12 residues. CDR1 is SEHNR and CDR2 is FQNEAQ in the germline V gene (reference sequence). The CDR3 DNA follows: TGTGCCAGCAGCTCAGGGACAGATGGCTACACCTTC. Translating gives CASSSGTDGYTF.

CDR3 sequence: CASSVTGGLSGYTF. The CDR3 DNA reads as TGTGCCAGCAGTGTAACAGGGGGCTTGTCTGGCTACACCTTC. The V gene is TRBV27, the J gene TRBJ1-2; TRBD1 matches at 9 bases. The CDR3 runs to 14 residues. Trimming at V came to 5 bases and at J to 7 bases, leaving 8 bases not matched to a gene. Per germline, CDR1 MNHEY and CDR2 SMNVEV (reference sequence).

This clone was seen a few times. This chain connects TRBV4-2 to TRBJ2-3; 7 bases are shared with TRBD2. V was pared by 0 bases and J by 6 bases, with 15 bases of the junction left unmatched. The CDR3 is 18 amino acids. CDR1 is LGHNA, CDR2 YNFKEQ, per germline. CDR3: CASSQDLELAVLKDTQYF. The CDR3 region has the DNA TGTGCCAGCAGCCAAGATTTGGAGCTAGCGGTACTCAAGGATACGCAGTATTTT.

This chain joins TRBV27 and TRBJ2-1; 9 bases agree with TRBD2. V shed 1 base, J shed 7 bases, and the junction held 11 bases outside the gene matches. The germline V gene has CDR1 MNHEY and CDR2 SMNVEV (reference sequence). CDR3 length equals 17 residues. CDR3 DNA: TGTGCCAGCAGTTTATTATCACTTGCGGGAGGGAGAAATGAGCAGTTCTTC. Residues: CASSLLSLAGGRNEQFF.

The chain employs TRBV4-1 and TRBJ2-1; tentatively, D is TRBD2 (5 bases). V dropped 1 base and J dropped 8 bases, with 18 bases sitting between them. The germline V gene encodes CDR1 MGHRA and CDR2 YSYEKL. The CDR3 extends over 16 amino acids. The CDR3 coding sequence is TGCGCCAGCAGCCAAGTCGGGGAGTTGGCCTTCTATGAGCAGTTCTTC. The encoded protein is CASSQVGELAFYEQFF.

The chain employs TRBV29-1 and TRBJ2-5; 9 nucleotides line up with TRBD1. From germline, CDR1 is SQVTM and CDR2 ANQGSEA. J gave up 9 bases and V 6 bases, and 5 bases lay outside the gene matches. This CDR3 comprises 11 residues. CDR3 sequence: CSVLQGAAQYF. As DNA, the CDR3 is TGCAGCGTCCTACAGGGGGCGGCCCAGTACTTC. The full variable domain, rest sourced from reference TRBV29-1 and TRBJ2-5, is SAVISQKPSRDICQRGTSLTIQCQVDSQVTMMFWYRQQPGQSLTLIATANQGSEATYESGFVIDKFPISRPNLTFSTLTVSNMSPEDSSIYLCSVLQGAAQYFGPGTRLLVL.

The V gene is TRBV5-4, the J gene TRBJ2-5, with TRBD2 identical over 9 bases. The CDR3 contains 15 residues. CDR1 SGHNT and CDR2 YYREEE come from the germline V gene (reference sequence). The J segment lost 2 bases and the V segment lost 0 bases, leaving 2 bases of the junction unmatched. The CDR3: CASSLEREVQETQYF. The CDR3, as DNA: TGTGCCAGCAGCTTGGAGCGGGAGGTACAAGAGACCCAGTACTTC.

The chain carries TRBV11-1 and TRBJ2-7; D ambiguous. There are 15 residues in the CDR3. Trimming shortened V by 1 base and J by 7 bases, and 17 bases separated the two germline ends. The germline gives CDR1 SGHAT, CDR2 FQDESV (reference sequence). DNA of the CDR3: TGTGCCAGCAGCTTAGAAATCCTCACGGCGGTGGAGCAGTACTTC. It specifies CASSLEILTAVEQYF.

The rearrangement uses TRBV7-8 and TRBJ1-2; D remains unclear. V was clipped by 0 bases and J by 0 bases, with 11 bases between them. Germline CDR1 reads SGHVS; CDR2 reads FQNEAQ. The CDR3 spans 16 residues. This CDR3 is CASSLASGKANYGYTF. DNA of the CDR3: TGTGCCAGCAGCTTAGCTTCGGGGAAAGCTAACTATGGCTACACCTTC.

The J gene is TRBJ1-1, the V gene TRBV7-9; D is perhaps TRBD1 (6 bases). Trimming took off 1 base at V and 4 bases at J, with 19 bases between the two ends. CDR1 and CDR2 from the germline V gene are SEHNR and FQNEAQ (reference sequence). This CDR3 region has 17 residues. This CDR3 reads CASSLGSGTILRTEAFF. The CDR3 nucleotides read TGTGCCAGCAGCTTAGGATCCGGGACAATTCTTCGCACTGAAGCTTTCTTT. The full variable domain, completed using reference TRBV7-9 and TRBJ1-1, is DTGVSQNPRHKITKRGQNVTFRCDPISEHNRLYWYRQTLGQGPEFLTYFQNEAQLEKSRLLSDRFSAERPKGSFSTLEIQRTEQGDSAMYLCASSLGSGTILRTEAFFGQGTRLTVV.

The chain is built from TRBV10-3 and TRBJ2-7; 15 bases match TRBD2. Germline CDR1 and CDR2: ENHRY and SYGVKD. The CDR3 is 16 amino acids. The ends lost 6 bases at V and 3 bases at J; junction bases unmatched: 6. CDR3 loop: CAIRTGTSGRNYEQYF. CDR3 bases: TGTGCCATCAGGACCGGGACTAGCGGGAGGAACTACGAGCAGTACTTC.

J is TRBJ2-1 and V is TRBV3-1 (or the pseudogene TRBV3-2); a possible D gene is TRBD2 (6 bases). This CDR3 is built from 17 residues. Trimming removed 0 bases from V and 1 base from J, with 13 bases in between. The V gene's germline CDR1 is LGHDT and CDR2 YNNKEL (reference sequence). CDR3 nucleotide sequence: TGTGCCAGCAGCCAAGAGGGAGGACTCAGTTCCTACAATGAGCAGTTCTTC. Translation: CASSQEGGLSSYNEQFF.

The gene calls are TRBV3-1 (or the pseudogene TRBV3-2) and TRBJ2-1; the match to TRBD2 covers 8 bases. Trimming removed 1 base from V and 0 bases from J; junction bases left unmatched: 5. Germline CDR1 reads LGHDT; CDR2 reads YNNKEL (reference sequence). The CDR3 length is 17 residues. The CDR3 DNA follows: TGTGCCAGCAGCCAAGGGCCCGGGAGGGCCTCCTACAATGAGCAGTTCTTC. It encodes CASSQGPGRASYNEQFF.

The chain is built from TRBV5-1 and TRBJ1-2; D unresolved. The V end lost 0 bases, the J end lost 2 bases, and 8 bases lay between the germline ends. Germline assignment: CDR1 SGHRS and CDR2 YFSETQ. CDR3 size: 14 residues. This chain's CDR3 is CASSLAGENYGYTF. The CDR3 nucleotides are TGCGCCAGCAGCTTGGCTGGGGAGAACTATGGCTACACCTTC. Variable domain in full (rest from reference TRBV5-1 and TRBJ1-2): KAGVTQTPRYLIKTRGQQVTLSCSPISGHRSVSWYQQTPGQGLQFLFEYFSETQRNKGNFPGRFSGRQFSNSRSEMNVSTLELGDSALYLCASSLAGENYGYTFGSGTRLTVV.